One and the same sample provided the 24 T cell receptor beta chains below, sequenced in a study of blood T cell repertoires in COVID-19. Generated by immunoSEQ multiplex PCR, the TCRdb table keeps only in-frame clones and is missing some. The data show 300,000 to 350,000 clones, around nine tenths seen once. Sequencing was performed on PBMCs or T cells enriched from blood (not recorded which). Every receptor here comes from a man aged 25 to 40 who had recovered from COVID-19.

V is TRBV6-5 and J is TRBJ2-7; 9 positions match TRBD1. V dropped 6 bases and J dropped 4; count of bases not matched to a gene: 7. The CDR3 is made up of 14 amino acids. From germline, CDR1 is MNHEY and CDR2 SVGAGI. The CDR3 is CASRGTGGRYEQYF. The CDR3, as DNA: TGTGCCAGCAGAGGCACAGGGGGCAGGTACGAGCAGTACTTC.

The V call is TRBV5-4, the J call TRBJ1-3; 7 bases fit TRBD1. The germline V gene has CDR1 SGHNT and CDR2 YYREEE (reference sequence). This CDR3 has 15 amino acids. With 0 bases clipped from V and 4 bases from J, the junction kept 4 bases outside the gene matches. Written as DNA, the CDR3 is TGTGCCAGCAGCTTGGGCAGGGGGTCAGGAAACACCATATATTTT. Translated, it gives CASSLGRGSGNTIYF.

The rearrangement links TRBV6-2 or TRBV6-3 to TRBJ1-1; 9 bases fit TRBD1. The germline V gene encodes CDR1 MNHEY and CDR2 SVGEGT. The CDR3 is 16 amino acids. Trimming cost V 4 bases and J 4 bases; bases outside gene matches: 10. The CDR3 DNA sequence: TGTGCCAGCAGTTCCCGGGACAGGGTATTAGGCACTGAAGCTTTCTTT. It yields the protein CASSSRDRVLGTEAFF.

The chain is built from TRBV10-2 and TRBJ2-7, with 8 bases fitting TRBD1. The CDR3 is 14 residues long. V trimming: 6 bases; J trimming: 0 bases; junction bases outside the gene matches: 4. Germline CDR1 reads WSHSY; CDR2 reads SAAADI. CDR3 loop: CASRGQESSYEQYF. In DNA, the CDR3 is TGCGCCAGCAGGGGACAGGAAAGCTCCTACGAGCAGTACTTC.

The CDR3 region is CASSLAPGTGYGYTF. CDR3 bases: TGCGCCAGCAGCTTGGCACCCGGGACAGGTTATGGCTACACCTTC. The chain recombines TRBV5-1 with TRBJ1-2; the match to TRBD1 covers 8 bases. V lost 0 bases and J lost 5; bases outside the gene matches: 6. Germline CDR1 SGHRS, CDR2 YFSETQ. The CDR3 runs 15 residues.

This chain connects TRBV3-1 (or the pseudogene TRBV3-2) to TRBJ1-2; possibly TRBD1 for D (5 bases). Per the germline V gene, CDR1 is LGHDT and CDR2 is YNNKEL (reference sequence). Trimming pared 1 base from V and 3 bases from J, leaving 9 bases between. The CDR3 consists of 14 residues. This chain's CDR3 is CASSQAGGDYGYTF. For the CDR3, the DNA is TGTGCCAGCAGCCAAGCCGGGGGGGACTATGGCTACACCTTC.

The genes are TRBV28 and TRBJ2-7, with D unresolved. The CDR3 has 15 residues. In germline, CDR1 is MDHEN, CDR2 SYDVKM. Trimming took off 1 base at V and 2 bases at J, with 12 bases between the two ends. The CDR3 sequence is CASSLLRRSTYEQYF. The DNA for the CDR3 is TGTGCCAGCAGTTTATTGCGGCGATCCACCTACGAGCAGTACTTC.

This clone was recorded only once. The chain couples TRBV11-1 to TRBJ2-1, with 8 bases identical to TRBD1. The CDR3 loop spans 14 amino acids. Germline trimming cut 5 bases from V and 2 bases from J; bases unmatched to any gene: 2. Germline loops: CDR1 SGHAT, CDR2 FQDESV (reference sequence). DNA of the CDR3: TGTGCCAGCAGCCCGGACAGGGCCTACAATGAGCAGTTCTTC. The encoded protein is CASSPDRAYNEQFF.

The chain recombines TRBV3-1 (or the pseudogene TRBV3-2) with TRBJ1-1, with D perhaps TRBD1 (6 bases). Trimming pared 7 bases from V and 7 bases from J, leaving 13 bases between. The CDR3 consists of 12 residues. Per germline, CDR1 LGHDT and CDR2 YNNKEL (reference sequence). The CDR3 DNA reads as TGTGCCAGCACTCCAGAGACAGGTGAAGCTTTCTTT. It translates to CASTPETGEAFF.

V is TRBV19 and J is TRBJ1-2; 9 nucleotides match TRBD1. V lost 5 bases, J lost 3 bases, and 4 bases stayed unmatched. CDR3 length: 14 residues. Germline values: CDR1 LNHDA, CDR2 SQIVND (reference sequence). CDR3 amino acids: CASSADRGHYGYTF. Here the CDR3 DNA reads TGTGCCAGTAGTGCGGACAGGGGCCACTATGGCTACACCTTC.

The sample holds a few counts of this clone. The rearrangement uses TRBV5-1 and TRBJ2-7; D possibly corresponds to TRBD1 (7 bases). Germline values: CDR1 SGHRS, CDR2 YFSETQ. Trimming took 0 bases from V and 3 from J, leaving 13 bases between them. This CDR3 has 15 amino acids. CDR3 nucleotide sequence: TGCGCCAGCAGCTTGGACAGGGGAGGTCTCTACGAGCAGTACTTC. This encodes CASSLDRGGLYEQYF.

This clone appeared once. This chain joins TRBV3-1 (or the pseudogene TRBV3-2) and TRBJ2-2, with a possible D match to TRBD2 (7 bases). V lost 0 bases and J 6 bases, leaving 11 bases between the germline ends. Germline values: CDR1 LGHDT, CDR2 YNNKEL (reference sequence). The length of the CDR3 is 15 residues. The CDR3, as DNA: TGTGCCAGCAGCCAAGAGGGGGGGGCATCCGGGGAGCTGTTTTTT. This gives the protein CASSQEGGASGELFF.

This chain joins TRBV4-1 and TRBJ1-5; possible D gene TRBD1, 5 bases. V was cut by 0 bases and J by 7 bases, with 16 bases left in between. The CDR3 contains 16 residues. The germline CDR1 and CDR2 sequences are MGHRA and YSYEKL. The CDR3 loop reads CASSQDLRGGVQPQHF. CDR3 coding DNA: TGCGCCAGCAGCCAAGATCTCCGGGGGGGGGTGCAGCCCCAGCATTTT.

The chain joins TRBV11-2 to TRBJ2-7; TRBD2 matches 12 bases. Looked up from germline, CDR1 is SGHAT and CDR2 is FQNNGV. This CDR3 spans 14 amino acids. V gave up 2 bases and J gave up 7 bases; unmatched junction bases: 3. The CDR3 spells CASSLLAGGQEQYF. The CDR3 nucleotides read TGTGCCAGCAGCTTACTAGCGGGGGGGCAGGAGCAGTACTTC.

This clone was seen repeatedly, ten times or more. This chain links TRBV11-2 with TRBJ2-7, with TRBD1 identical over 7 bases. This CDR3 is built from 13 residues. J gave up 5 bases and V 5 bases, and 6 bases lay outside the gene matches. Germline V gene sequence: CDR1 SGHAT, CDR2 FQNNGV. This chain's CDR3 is CASSVDRDDEQYF. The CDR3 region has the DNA TGTGCCAGCAGCGTCGACAGGGACGACGAGCAGTACTTC.

CDR3 DNA: TGTGCCAGTAACCCTGGTGGAGGCACAGATACGCAGTATTTT. Translation: CASNPGGGTDTQYF. This chain uses TRBV19 with TRBJ2-3; D unclear. The CDR3 loop spans 14 amino acids. Germline V CDR1 and CDR2: LNHDA, SQIVND (reference sequence). Trimming stripped 7 bases from V and 1 base from J, with 12 bases between.

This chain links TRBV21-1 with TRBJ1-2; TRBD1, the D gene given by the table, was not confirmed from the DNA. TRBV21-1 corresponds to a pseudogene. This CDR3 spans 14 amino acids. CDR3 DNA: TGTGCCAGCAGCGTCCGCAGGGACAGGCAAGGCTACACCTTC. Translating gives CASSVRRDRQGYTF.

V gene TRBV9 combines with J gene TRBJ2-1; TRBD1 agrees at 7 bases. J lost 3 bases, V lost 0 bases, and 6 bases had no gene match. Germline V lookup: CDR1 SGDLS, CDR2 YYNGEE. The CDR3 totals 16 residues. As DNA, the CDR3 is TGTGCCAGCAGCGTAGGGCCCGGGACAGTCTACAATGAGCAGTTCTTC. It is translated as CASSVGPGTVYNEQFF.

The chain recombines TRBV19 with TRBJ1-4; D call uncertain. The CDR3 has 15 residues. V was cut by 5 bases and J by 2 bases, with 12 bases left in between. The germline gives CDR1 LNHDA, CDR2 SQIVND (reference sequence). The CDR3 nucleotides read TGTGCCAGTAGTTCGGTTGGAGGCACTAATGAAAAACTGTTTTTT. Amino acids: CASSSVGGTNEKLFF.

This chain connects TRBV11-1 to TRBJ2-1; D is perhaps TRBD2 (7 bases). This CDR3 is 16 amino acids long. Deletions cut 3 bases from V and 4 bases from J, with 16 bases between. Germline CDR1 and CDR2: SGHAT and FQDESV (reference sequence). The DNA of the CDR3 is TGTGCCAGCAGCTTTGGAGGGGGGGGCCAATACAATGAGCAGTTCTTC. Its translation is CASSFGGGGQYNEQFF.

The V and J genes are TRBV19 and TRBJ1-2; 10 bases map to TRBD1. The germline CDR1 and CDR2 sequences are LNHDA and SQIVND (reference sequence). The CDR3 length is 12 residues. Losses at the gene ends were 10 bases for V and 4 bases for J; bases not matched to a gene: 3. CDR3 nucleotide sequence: TGTGCCATTTGGACAGGGGGCTATGGCTACACCTTC. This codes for CAIWTGGYGYTF.

CDR3 in amino acids: CASSLDQRGAAYNEQFF. The CDR3 DNA follows: TGTGCCAGCAGCTTAGACCAGCGGGGGGCCGCCTACAATGAGCAGTTCTTC. V and J are TRBV7-8 and TRBJ2-1, with 9 bases fitting TRBD2. CDR1 and CDR2 from the germline V gene are SGHVS and FQNEAQ. The junction had 6 bases not matched to a gene; V was cut back by 1 base and J by 2 bases. The CDR3 length is 17 residues.

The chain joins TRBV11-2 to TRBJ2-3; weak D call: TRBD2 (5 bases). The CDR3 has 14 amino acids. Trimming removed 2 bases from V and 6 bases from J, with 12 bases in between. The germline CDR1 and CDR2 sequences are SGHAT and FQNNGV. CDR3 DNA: TGTGCCAGCAGCTTAACTAGAATGTCCGATACGCAGTATTTT. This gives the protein CASSLTRMSDTQYF.

This CDR3 is CASSFSGTGGQETQYF. DNA of the CDR3: TGTGCCAGCAGCTTCTCCGGGACGGGAGGGCAAGAGACCCAGTACTTC. V gene TRBV11-3 combines with J gene TRBJ2-5; the match to TRBD2 covers 8 bases. CDR1 is SGHNT and CDR2 is YENEEA in the germline V gene. Trimming took 3 bases from V and 2 from J; bases not matched to a gene: 8. This CDR3 is 16 amino acids long.